This TCR beta chain was captured in a study of blood T cells in healthy people across ages. Study observations and caveats: There were more naive CD4+ cells and higher diversity in long-lived donors than in aged donors.

Every donor provided approximately 10 milliliters of peripheral blood. Next came a second PCR, run for about 6 to 11 cycles, which used a sample-barcoded 5' primer along with a J-beta primer mix. The authors tagged each cDNA molecule using a template-switch adaptor with 12 random nucleotides. MiXCR, run by TCRdb on the 5' RACE reads, gives a single entry per CDR3 protein. The data show over 1.5 million distinct CDR3 sequences, approximately 50% seen once. With 3 bases clipped from V and 8 bases from J, the junction kept 6 bases outside the gene matches. CDR1 SGHTA and CDR2 FQGNSA come from the germline V gene. The length of the CDR3 is 15 residues. For this clonotype: Its antigen is currently unknown.

The chain couples TRBV7-2 to TRBJ1-4, with TRBD1 matching 10 bases. Sequencing was performed on blood. This TCR came from a woman aged 35 to 49 in good health. The DNA of the CDR3 is TGTGCCAGCAGCTTTACGGGACAGGGGATGGAAAAACTGTTTTTT. Translation: CASSFTGQGMEKLFF.